This entry lists 3 T cell receptor beta chains sequenced from one sample in a study of patients and donors after allogeneic stem cell transplantation. TCRdb re-derived calls from the RT-PCR reads in MiXCR, one entry per CDR3 protein. The sample records 390,000 or so distinct CDR3 sequences, around 16% being singletons. Sequencing used blood, either unsorted or a sorted T cell fraction (not recorded which). The receptors come from a human donor who was either an allogeneic HSCT recipient or a stem cell or donor lymphocyte infusion donor (not recorded which). It is not recorded whose cells these are; they may come from a transplant donor.

The genes are TRBV20-1 and TRBJ2-1; 7 bases agree with TRBD2. The CDR3 covers 13 residues. The germline gives CDR1 DFQATT, CDR2 SNEGSKA (reference sequence). V lost 4 bases, J lost 12 bases, and 12 bases stayed unmatched. The CDR3 loop reads CSATWTRGFAQFF. The CDR3 DNA follows: TGCAGTGCTACTTGGACTAGGGGTTTTGCGCAGTTCTTC.

The chain couples TRBV7-9 to TRBJ2-7, with unresolved D. The V end lost 2 bases, the J end lost 0 bases, and 8 bases lay between the germline ends. The V gene's germline CDR1 is SEHNR and CDR2 FQNEAQ (reference sequence). This CDR3 is 14 amino acids long. CDR3 sequence reads: CASSLMAASYEQYF. In DNA, the CDR3 is TGTGCCAGCAGCTTAATGGCGGCCTCCTACGAGCAGTACTTC. Filled out from reference TRBV7-9 and TRBJ2-7, the complete variable domain reads DTGVSQNPRHKITKRGQNVTFRCDPISEHNRLYWYRQTLGQGPEFLTYFQNEAQLEKSRLLSDRFSAERPKGSFSTLEIQRTEQGDSAMYLCASSLMAASYEQYFGPGTRLTVT.

This clonotype was observed many times. The gene calls are TRBV6-5 and TRBJ1-2; possible D gene TRBD1, 6 bases. CDR3 length: 12 residues. Germline V gene data show CDR1 as MNHEY and CDR2 as SVGAGI. With 2 bases removed from V and 5 bases from J, the gap between germline ends came to 6 bases. In DNA, the CDR3 is TGTGCCAGCAGTTACCAGGGGTATGGCTACACCTTC. It translates to CASSYQGYGYTF.